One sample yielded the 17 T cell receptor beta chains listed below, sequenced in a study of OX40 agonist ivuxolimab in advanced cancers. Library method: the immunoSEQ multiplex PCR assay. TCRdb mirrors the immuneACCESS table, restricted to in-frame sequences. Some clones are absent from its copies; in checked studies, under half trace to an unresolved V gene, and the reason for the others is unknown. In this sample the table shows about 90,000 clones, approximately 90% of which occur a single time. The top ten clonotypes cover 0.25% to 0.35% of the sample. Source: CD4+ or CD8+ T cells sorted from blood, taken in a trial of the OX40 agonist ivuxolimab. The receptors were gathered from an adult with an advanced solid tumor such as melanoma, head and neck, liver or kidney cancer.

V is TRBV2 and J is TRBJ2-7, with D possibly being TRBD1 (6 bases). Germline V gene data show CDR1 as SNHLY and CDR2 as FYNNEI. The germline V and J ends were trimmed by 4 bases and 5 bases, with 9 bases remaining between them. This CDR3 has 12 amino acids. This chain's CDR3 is CASSVQGNEQYF. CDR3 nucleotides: TGTGCCAGCAGTGTTCAGGGGAACGAGCAGTACTTC.

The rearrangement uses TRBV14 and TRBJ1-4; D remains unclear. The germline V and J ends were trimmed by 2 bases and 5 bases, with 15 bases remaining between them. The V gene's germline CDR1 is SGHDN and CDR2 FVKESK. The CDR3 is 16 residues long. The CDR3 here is CASSQRPTTRNEKLFF. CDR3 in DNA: TGTGCCAGCAGCCAACGGCCCACTACTCGAAATGAAAAACTGTTTTTT.

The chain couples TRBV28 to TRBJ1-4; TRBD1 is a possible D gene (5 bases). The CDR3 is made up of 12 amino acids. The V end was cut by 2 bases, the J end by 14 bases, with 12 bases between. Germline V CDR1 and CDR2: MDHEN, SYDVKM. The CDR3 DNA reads TGTGCCAGCAGTTTACAGGCCCGGGGGCTGTTTTTT. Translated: CASSLQARGLFF. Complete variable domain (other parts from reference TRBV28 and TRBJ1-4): DVKVTQSSRYLVKRTGEKVFLECVQDMDHENMFWYRQDPGLGLRLIYFSYDVKMKEKGDIPEGYSVSREKKERFSLILESASTNQTSMYLCASSLQARGLFFGSGTQLSVL.

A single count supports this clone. DNA of the CDR3: TGCGCCAGCAGCTTGGGGCAGGGCCGTAACACCGGGGAGCTGTTTTTT. Amino acids: CASSLGQGRNTGELFF. The rearrangement uses TRBV5-1 and TRBJ2-2; TRBD1 is a possible D gene (5 bases). Germline V gene lookup returns CDR1 SGHRS and CDR2 YFSETQ. This CDR3 has 16 amino acids. Trimming stripped 0 bases from V and 2 bases from J, with 11 bases between.

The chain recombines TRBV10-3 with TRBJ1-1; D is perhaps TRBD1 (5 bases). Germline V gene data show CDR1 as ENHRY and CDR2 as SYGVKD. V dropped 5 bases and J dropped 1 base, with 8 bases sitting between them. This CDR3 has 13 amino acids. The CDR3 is CAISRQSNTEAFF. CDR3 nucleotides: TGTGCCATCAGTCGACAGTCGAACACTGAAGCTTTCTTT.

As DNA, the CDR3 is TGTGCCAGCAGCTACTCCGGGACGTTACGAGAGACCCAGTACTTC. As protein: CASSYSGTLRETQYF. This sequence joins TRBV7-9 and TRBJ2-5; D may match TRBD1 or TRBD2 (5 bases each). The germline V gene encodes CDR1 SEHNR and CDR2 FQNEAQ (reference sequence). There are 15 residues in the CDR3. Trimming took off 4 bases at V and 4 bases at J, with 16 bases between the two ends.

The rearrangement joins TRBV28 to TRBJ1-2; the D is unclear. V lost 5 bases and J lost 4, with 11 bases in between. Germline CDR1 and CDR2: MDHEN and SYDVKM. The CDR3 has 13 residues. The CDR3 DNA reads TGTGCCAGCAGTGAGGAGGGAACCTATGGCTACACCTTC. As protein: CASSEEGTYGYTF.

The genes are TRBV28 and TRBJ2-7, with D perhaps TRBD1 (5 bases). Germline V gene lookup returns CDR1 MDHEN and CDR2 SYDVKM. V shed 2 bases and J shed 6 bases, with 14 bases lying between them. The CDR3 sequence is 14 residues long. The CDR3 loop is CASSLRQGWSEQYF. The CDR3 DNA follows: TGTGCCAGCAGTTTAAGGCAGGGTTGGAGCGAGCAGTACTTC.

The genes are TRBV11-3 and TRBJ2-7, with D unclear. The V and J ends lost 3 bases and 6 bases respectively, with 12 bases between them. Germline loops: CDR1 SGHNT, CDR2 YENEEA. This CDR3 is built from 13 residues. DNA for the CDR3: TGTGCCAGCAGCTTGGGTTTATGGGGCGAGCAGTACTTC. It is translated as CASSLGLWGEQYF.

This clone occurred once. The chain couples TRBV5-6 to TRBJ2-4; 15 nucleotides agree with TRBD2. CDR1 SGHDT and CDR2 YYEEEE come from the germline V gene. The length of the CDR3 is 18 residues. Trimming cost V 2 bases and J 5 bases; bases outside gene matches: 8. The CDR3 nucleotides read TGTGCCAGCAGCTTAAGGACTAGCGGGAGGGCGTCGGAAAACATTCAGTACTTC. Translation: CASSLRTSGRASENIQYF.

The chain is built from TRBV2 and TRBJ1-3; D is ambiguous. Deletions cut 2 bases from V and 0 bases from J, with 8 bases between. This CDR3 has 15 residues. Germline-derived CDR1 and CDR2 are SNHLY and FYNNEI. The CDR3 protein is CASSESSGSGNTIYF. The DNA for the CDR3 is TGTGCCAGCAGTGAATCCAGCGGCTCTGGAAACACCATATATTTT.

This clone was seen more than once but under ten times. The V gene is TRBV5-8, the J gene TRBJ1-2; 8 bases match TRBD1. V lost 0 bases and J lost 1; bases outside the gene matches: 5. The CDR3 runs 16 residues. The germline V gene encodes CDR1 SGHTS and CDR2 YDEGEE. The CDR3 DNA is TGTGCCAGCAGCTTGGCAGGGGGCCTAAATAACTATGGCTACACCTTC. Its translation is CASSLAGGLNNYGYTF.

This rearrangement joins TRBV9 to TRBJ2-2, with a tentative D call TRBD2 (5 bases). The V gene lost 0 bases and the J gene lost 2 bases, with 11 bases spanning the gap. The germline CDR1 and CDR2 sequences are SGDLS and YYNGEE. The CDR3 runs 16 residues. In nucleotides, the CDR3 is TGTGCCAGCAGCGTAGGGAGCGGTTTAAACACCGGGGAGCTGTTTTTT. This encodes CASSVGSGLNTGELFF.

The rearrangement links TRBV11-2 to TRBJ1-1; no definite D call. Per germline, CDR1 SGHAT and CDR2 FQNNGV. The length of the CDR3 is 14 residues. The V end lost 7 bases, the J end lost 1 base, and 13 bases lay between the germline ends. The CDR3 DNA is TGTGCCAGCAACCGAATTAGGCCGAACACTGAAGCTTTCTTT. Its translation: CASNRIRPNTEAFF.

CDR3 residues: CASSPARATNTGELFF. The CDR3, as DNA: TGTGCCAGCAGTCCCGCGAGAGCCACGAACACCGGGGAGCTGTTTTTT. V and J are TRBV7-3 and TRBJ2-2; D not certain. Germline V gives CDR1 SGHTA, CDR2 FQGTGA. This CDR3 is built from 16 residues. V lost 6 bases and J 0 bases, leaving 14 bases between the germline ends.

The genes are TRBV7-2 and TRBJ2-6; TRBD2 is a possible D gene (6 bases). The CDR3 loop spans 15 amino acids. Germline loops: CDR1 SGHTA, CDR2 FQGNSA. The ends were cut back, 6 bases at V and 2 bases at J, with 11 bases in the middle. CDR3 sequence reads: CASRFGGAGANVLTF. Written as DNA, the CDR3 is TGTGCCAGCAGATTCGGAGGGGCTGGGGCCAACGTCCTGACTTTC.

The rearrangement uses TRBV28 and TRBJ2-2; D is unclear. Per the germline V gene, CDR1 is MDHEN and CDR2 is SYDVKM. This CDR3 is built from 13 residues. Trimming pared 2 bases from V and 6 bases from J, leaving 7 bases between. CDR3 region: CASSLPPPGELFF. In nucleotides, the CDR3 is TGTGCCAGCAGTTTACCCCCGCCCGGGGAGCTGTTTTTT. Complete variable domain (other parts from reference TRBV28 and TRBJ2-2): DVKVTQSSRYLVKRTGEKVFLECVQDMDHENMFWYRQDPGLGLRLIYFSYDVKMKEKGDIPEGYSVSREKKERFSLILESASTNQTSMYLCASSLPPPGELFFGEGSRLTVL.